This T cell receptor beta chain is from a study of shared clonotypes between healthy human individuals. Study information: The study drew on a couple of women and three men aged 18 to 49 as donors. Study outcomes and limitations: The naive CD4 repertoires of a handful of donors were compared, and approximately 5% of clonotypes were shared. Rarefaction showed sorted-subset sequencing was incomplete despite large depth. Non-shared clonotypes had lower generation probabilities than those shared by all four donors.

This clone came up once. What it binds is unknown. The V and J ends lost 5 bases and 7 bases respectively, with 17 bases between them. Germline CDR1 reads SQVTM; CDR2 reads ANQGSEA. The CDR3 totals 13 residues. Measured with immunoSEQ multiplex PCR; TCRdb has only the in-frame clones, and not every one. Among approximately 530,000 clones listed, approximately 94% were seen once. Sequenced sample: naive CD4+ T cells sorted from blood. The subset: CD45RA+ positively selected. This TCR was sampled from a young woman in good health. V is TRBV29-1 and J is TRBJ1-2, with D unclear. The CDR3 DNA sequence: TGCAGCGTTCGTGGCAGATTACGGCCTGGCTACACCTTC. Its protein is CSVRGRLRPGYTF.